Described below is a single T cell receptor beta chain sequence and its context. No antigen is known for it. The CDR3 is made up of 15 amino acids. Per germline, CDR1 LNHDA and CDR2 SQIVND (reference sequence). Losses at the gene ends were 5 bases for V and 6 bases for J; bases not matched to a gene: 6. Axillary draining lymph nodes of breast cancer patients supplied the node samples. The sample belongs to a study of breast tumors, draining lymph nodes, adjacent tissues. Findings and limits, study-wide: Luminal-like breast cancer showed significantly greater tumor-nontumor repertoire similarity than basal-like breast cancer did.

TCRdb reanalysed the multiplex PCR reads using MiXCR and keeps one entry per CDR3 protein. The table includes more than 80,000 distinct CDR3 sequences, around 30% detected once. The clonotype was recovered from a female donor with breast cancer. Some clones in this sample may be carry-over from other donors' samples. The chain uses TRBV19 and TRBJ2-3; 12 nucleotides agree with TRBD1. The specimen was axillary lymph node tissue. The chain's CDR3 is CASSGPGQGADTQYF. The CDR3 DNA reads as TGTGCCAGTAGTGGACCGGGACAGGGGGCGGATACGCAGTATTTT.